Reported below is one T cell receptor (beta chain). The CDR3 has 15 amino acids. Germline-derived CDR1 and CDR2 are LNHNV and YYDKDF (reference sequence). Germline trimming cut 0 bases from V and 6 bases from J; bases unmatched to any gene: 7. Assay used: immunoSEQ multiplex PCR; TCRdb lists only in-frame clones, some missing. In the table there are 55,000 to 75,000 clones, about 89% of which are singletons. The sample is drawn from a study of technical replicates of blood from several donors. The rearrangement joins TRBV15 to TRBJ1-2, with 7 nucleotides matching TRBD1. This receptor was taken from a human donor in good health. Some clones in this sample may be carry-over from other donors' samples. Sequencing used PBMCs. The CDR3 protein is CATSREGRGSDGYTF. The CDR3 DNA follows: TGTGCCACCAGCAGAGAGGGCAGGGGGAGTGATGGCTACACCTTC.